This entry lists 32 T cell receptor beta chains sequenced from one sample in a study of T-cell memory formation after mild COVID-19. TCRdb reprocessed the 5' RACE reads with MiXCR, giving one entry per CDR3 protein. The sample lists roughly 35,000 distinct CDR3 sequences; more than 20% were seen once. Sequences were obtained from PBMCs or a T cell subset sorted from them (not recorded which). Source of these receptors: an adult who had mild COVID-19 (a few samples of this study predate the infection). Cell type and time point are not known.

This clonotype was counted many times. The gene calls are TRBV7-2 and TRBJ2-6; D may be TRBD1 or TRBD2 (5 bases each). Germline V gene lookup returns CDR1 SGHTA and CDR2 FQGNSA. CDR3 length equals 16 residues. V dropped 3 bases and J dropped 2 bases, with 11 bases sitting between them. The CDR3 is CASSLFGTAGANVLTF. The CDR3 nucleotides read TGTGCCAGCAGCTTGTTCGGGACGGCTGGGGCCAACGTCCTGACTTTC. The full variable domain, with the rest looked up from reference TRBV7-2 and TRBJ2-6, is GAGVSQSPSNKVTEKGKDVELRCDPISGHTALYWYRQSLGQGLEFLIYFQGNSAPDKSGLPSDRFSAERTGGSVSTLTIQRTQQEDSAVYLCASSLFGTAGANVLTFGAGSRLTVL.

This chain links TRBV7-9 with TRBJ2-4; 12 nucleotides match TRBD2. The germline gives CDR1 SEHNR, CDR2 FQNEAQ (reference sequence). The CDR3 spans 15 residues. Trimming at V came to 4 bases and at J to 9 bases, leaving 7 bases not matched to a gene. In nucleotides, the CDR3 is TGTGCCAGCAGCTCTCTGACTAGCGGGAGTTTCATTCAGTACTTC. It translates to CASSSLTSGSFIQYF.

This chain links TRBV21-1 with TRBJ1-2. TRBV21-1 is a known pseudogene. The CDR3 is 12 amino acids. CDR3 in DNA: TGTGCCAGCAGCAAAGACGGCTATGGCTACACCTTC. Translated, it gives CASSKDGYGYTF.

The chain carries TRBV14 and TRBJ1-3, with D maybe TRBD1 (5 bases). Between the trimmed V and J ends, which lost 3 bases and 1 base, there was a span of 13 bases. The CDR3 covers 16 residues. CDR1 and CDR2 (germline): SGHDN, FVKESK. CDR3 in DNA: TGTGCCAGCAGCCAGAGTACAGGTTATTCTGGAAACACCATATATTTT. As protein: CASSQSTGYSGNTIYF.

This clonotype has at least ten counts. This rearrangement joins TRBV4-3 to TRBJ1-5; D is perhaps TRBD1 (5 bases). The CDR3 sequence is 14 residues long. V was clipped by 1 base and J by 6 bases, with 10 bases between them. Germline-derived CDR1 and CDR2 are LGHNA and YSLEER. CDR3 nucleotide sequence: TGCGCCAGCAGCCAAGGGGTAGGGGTTCAGCCCCAGCATTTT. Translated: CASSQGVGVQPQHF.

By proportion, this clonotype is medium-sized (0.01 to 0.1%). The chain is built from TRBV29-1 and TRBJ2-1; 16 nucleotides agree with TRBD2. The CDR3 sequence is 14 residues long. Trimming at V came to 6 bases and at J to 8 bases, leaving 4 bases not matched to a gene. In germline, CDR1 is SQVTM, CDR2 ANQGSEA. CDR3 sequence: CSVGTSGRVDEQFF. The CDR3 region has the DNA TGCAGCGTAGGGACTAGCGGGAGGGTAGATGAGCAGTTCTTC.

This clonotype came up a few times. The V and J genes are TRBV18 and TRBJ2-1; TRBD1 agrees at 9 bases. Germline CDR1 KGHSH, CDR2 LQKENI. This CDR3 spans 15 amino acids. Losses at the gene ends were 2 bases for V and 6 bases for J; bases not matched to a gene: 5. For the CDR3, the DNA is TGTGCCAGCTCACCAGGGACAGGGAGGTCCAATGAGCAGTTCTTC. This sequence encodes CASSPGTGRSNEQFF.

This clonotype was seen ten or more times. DNA for the CDR3: TGTGCCAGCAGCCCCCGTGGGGGTTACGAGCAGTACTTC. Translating gives CASSPRGGYEQYF. This sequence joins TRBV7-2 and TRBJ2-7; D tentatively reads TRBD1 or TRBD2 (5 bases each). With 5 bases removed from V and 4 bases from J, the gap between germline ends came to 12 bases. This CDR3 has 13 residues. The germline V gene encodes CDR1 SGHTA and CDR2 FQGNSA. Complete variable domain (other parts from reference TRBV7-2 and TRBJ2-7): GAGVSQSPSNKVTEKGKDVELRCDPISGHTALYWYRQSLGQGLEFLIYFQGNSAPDKSGLPSDRFSAERTGGSVSTLTIQRTQQEDSAVYLCASSPRGGYEQYFGPGTRLTVT.

This clonotype has at least ten counts. The V call is TRBV7-2, the J call TRBJ2-3, with D perhaps TRBD2 (7 bases). The germline V gene has CDR1 SGHTA and CDR2 FQGNSA. The V end was cut by 4 bases, the J end by 4 bases, with 21 bases between. The length of the CDR3 is 17 residues. The CDR3 sequence: CASSYRRGGGPSDTQYF. The DNA for the CDR3 is TGTGCCAGCAGCTACCGTAGGGGGGGAGGGCCGTCAGATACGCAGTATTTT. Complete variable domain (other parts from reference TRBV7-2 and TRBJ2-3): GAGVSQSPSNKVTEKGKDVELRCDPISGHTALYWYRQSLGQGLEFLIYFQGNSAPDKSGLPSDRFSAERTGGSVSTLTIQRTQQEDSAVYLCASSYRRGGGPSDTQYFGPGTRLTVL.

On this clonotype: This may come from a read error, since a much larger clone is one base off. The chain employs TRBV7-2 and TRBJ1-1; no definite D call. Germline lookup yields CDR1 SGHTA and CDR2 FQGNSA. This CDR3 region has 13 residues. Trimming removed 7 bases from V and 0 bases from J, with 9 bases in between. The CDR3 DNA is TGTGCCAGCAACCGACAAATGAACACTGAAGCTTTCTTT. This gives the protein CASNRQMNTEAFF. The full variable domain, rest sourced from reference TRBV7-2 and TRBJ1-1, is GAGVSQSPSNKVTEKGKDVELRCDPISGHTALYWYRQSLGQGLEFLIYFQGNSAPDKSGLPSDRFSAERTGGSVSTLTIQRTQQEDSAVYLCASNRQMNTEAFFGQGTRLTVV.

This clonotype was picked up many times. This chain joins TRBV6-6 and TRBJ2-1, with 13 bases lining up with TRBD2. V lost 5 bases to trimming and J lost 8 bases; unmatched junction nucleotides: 3. Germline assignment: CDR1 MNHNY and CDR2 SVGAGI (reference sequence). This CDR3 region has 14 residues. The CDR3 bases are TGTGCCAGCAGTCACGGACTAGCGGGAGATGAGCAGTTCTTC. This sequence encodes CASSHGLAGDEQFF.

This clonotype has a handful of counts. The V and J genes are TRBV7-9 and TRBJ1-6; D might be TRBD1 (5 bases). With 4 bases removed from V and 6 bases from J, the gap between germline ends came to 13 bases. The germline V gene has CDR1 SEHNR and CDR2 FQNEAQ (reference sequence). This CDR3 is 15 amino acids long. CDR3 DNA sequence: TGTGCCAGCAGCTCAATTACGACAGTTAATTCACCCCTCCACTTT. Amino acid sequence: CASSSITTVNSPLHF.

This clonotype was seen at least ten times. This chain links TRBV18 with TRBJ2-7, with 7 bases matching TRBD2. This CDR3 contains 14 residues. The V gene end was trimmed by 1 base and the J gene end by 0 bases; junction bases not matched to a gene: 0. Germline CDR1 and CDR2: KGHSH and LQKENI. CDR3 DNA: TGTGCCAGCTCACCACGCGGGAGCTCCTACGAGCAGTACTTC. This gives the protein CASSPRGSSYEQYF.

Many counts were recorded for this clonotype. At one boundary the junction diverges from the germline segment, which might be a read error. The rearrangement uses TRBV10-2 and TRBJ1-1, with TRBD1 identical over 9 bases. CDR1 is WSHSY, CDR2 SAAADI, per germline. CDR3 length: 16 residues. The CDR3 sequence: CASSERGQGRNAEAFF. In DNA form, the CDR3 reads TGCGCCAGCAGTGAGAGGGGACAGGGCCGGAACGCTGAAGCTTTCTTT.

Many counts were recorded for this clonotype. This sequence joins TRBV6-5 and TRBJ2-7; D might be TRBD1 (5 bases). Germline CDR1 and CDR2: MNHEY and SVGAGI. Trimming stripped 6 bases from V and 5 bases from J, with 20 bases between. The CDR3 loop spans 15 amino acids. CDR3 nucleotide sequence: TGTGCCAGCAGCATGGGGCCAAACGGAATCCACGAGCAGTACTTC. Protein product: CASSMGPNGIHEQYF.

This clonotype was seen repeatedly, ten times or more. The chain joins TRBV6-5 to TRBJ1-2, with TRBD1 matching over 7 bases. The CDR3 length is 13 residues. Germline values: CDR1 MNHEY, CDR2 SVGAGI. J was trimmed by 4 bases and V by 6 bases; bases with no gene match: 5. The chain's CDR3 is CASRGGGPYGYTF. CDR3 DNA: TGTGCCAGCAGAGGAGGGGGCCCCTATGGCTACACCTTC.

The V call is TRBV18, the J call TRBJ2-3, with 14 bases identical to TRBD2. The germline gives CDR1 KGHSH, CDR2 LQKENI. This CDR3 comprises 17 residues. The V segment lost 0 bases and the J segment 1 base; nucleotides outside the gene matches: 0. CDR3 coding DNA: TGTGCCAGCTCACCACCGGGACTAGCGGGGGGCACAGATACGCAGTATTTT. Translated: CASSPPGLAGGTDTQYF. Filled out from reference TRBV18 and TRBJ2-3, the complete variable domain reads NAGVMQNPRHLVRRRGQEARLRCSPMKGHSHVYWYRQLPEEGLKFMVYLQKENIIDESGMPKERFSAEFPKEGPSILRIQQVVRGDSAAYFCASSPPGLAGGTDTQYFGPGTRLTVL.

By share, this clonotype counts as medium-sized. The chain is built from TRBV29-1 and TRBJ2-3; either TRBD1 or TRBD2 may supply D (6 bases each). V lost 5 bases and J lost 4, with 13 bases in between. The germline V gene encodes CDR1 SQVTM and CDR2 ANQGSEA. This CDR3 comprises 13 residues. CDR3 loop: CSVRRDMADTQYF. CDR3 nucleotides: TGCAGCGTTCGGCGGGACATGGCAGATACGCAGTATTTT.

The chain combines TRBV9 with TRBJ1-1, with TRBD1 identical over 10 bases. The germline gives CDR1 SGDLS, CDR2 YYNGEE. Losses at the gene ends were 4 bases for V and 4 bases for J; bases not matched to a gene: 4. The CDR3 extends over 14 amino acids. CDR3 protein: CASSRTGGSTEAFF. The CDR3 nucleotides are TGTGCCAGCAGCAGGACAGGGGGTAGCACTGAAGCTTTCTTT.

Many counts were recorded for this clonotype. The V and J genes are TRBV20-1 and TRBJ2-2, with D possibly being TRBD1 or TRBD2 (5 bases each). Trimming removed 3 bases at V and 6 bases at J, with 8 bases between. The CDR3 length is 12 residues. From germline, CDR1 is DFQATT and CDR2 SNEGSKA (reference sequence). In DNA, the CDR3 is TGCAGTGCTAGTGGGACCTCCGGGGAGCTGTTTTTT. Residues: CSASGTSGELFF.

The chain employs TRBV20-1 and TRBJ1-1, with 7 bases lining up with TRBD1. Trimming cost V 5 bases and J 5 bases; bases outside gene matches: 11. The CDR3 runs to 14 residues. The germline CDR1 and CDR2 sequences are DFQATT and SNEGSKA (reference sequence). The chain's CDR3 is CSAGRPDRETEAFF. For the CDR3, the DNA is TGCAGTGCTGGGCGCCCTGACAGGGAAACTGAAGCTTTCTTT.

This clonotype was detected ten times or more. The chain couples TRBV29-1 to TRBJ2-3; D might be TRBD1 or TRBD2, each matching 6 bases. The CDR3 is made up of 17 amino acids. Germline CDR1 SQVTM, CDR2 ANQGSEA. Trimming took 3 bases from V and 0 from J, leaving 19 bases between them. CDR3 sequence: CSVDSGAASYSTDTQYF. CDR3 coding DNA: TGCAGCGTTGACTCGGGGGCAGCCTCCTATAGCACAGATACGCAGTATTTT.

The gene calls are TRBV5-5 and TRBJ2-1; 9 bases match TRBD1. Losses at the gene ends were 2 bases for V and 4 bases for J; bases not matched to a gene: 4. The CDR3 length is 15 residues. Germline V CDR1 and CDR2: SGHKS, YYEKEE (reference sequence). The CDR3 region has the DNA TGTGCCAGCAGCTTAAGGACAGGGGTATACAATGAGCAGTTCTTC. It encodes CASSLRTGVYNEQFF. Full variable domain (rest looked up from reference TRBV5-5 and TRBJ2-1): DAGVTQSPTHLIKTRGQQVTLRCSPISGHKSVSWYQQVLGQGPQFIFQYYEKEERGRGNFPDRFSARQFPNYSSELNVNALLLGDSALYLCASSLRTGVYNEQFFGPGTRLTVL.

This clonotype was observed many times. The V gene is TRBV24-1, the J gene TRBJ2-7; 13 nucleotides line up with TRBD2. The junction had 5 bases not matched to a gene; V was cut back by 2 bases and J by 5 bases. Germline V gene data show CDR1 as KGHDR and CDR2 as SFDVKD. The CDR3 is 16 residues long. The CDR3 sequence: CATSDSGLAGENEQYF. The CDR3 nucleotides are TGTGCCACCAGTGATTCCGGACTAGCGGGAGAGAACGAGCAGTACTTC.

This clonotype was counted at least ten times. This chain uses TRBV6-5 with TRBJ2-5; TRBD1 aligns across 9 bases. V dropped 5 bases and J dropped 5; count of bases not matched to a gene: 9. This CDR3 has 15 amino acids. Germline V gene data show CDR1 as MNHEY and CDR2 as SVGAGI. The chain's CDR3 is CASSGVGQGLETQYF. The DNA of the CDR3 is TGTGCCAGCAGTGGGGTGGGACAGGGTTTGGAGACCCAGTACTTC.

This clonotype was counted ten times or more. The rearrangement joins TRBV5-1 to TRBJ1-2, with TRBD1 as a possible D gene (6 bases). V lost 3 bases and J 3 bases, leaving 15 bases between the germline ends. This CDR3 comprises 15 residues. Germline V gives CDR1 SGHRS, CDR2 YFSETQ. The CDR3 region has the DNA TGCGCCAGCAGCTCGAGGACAGCGTTTGACTATGGCTACACCTTC. Encoded protein: CASSSRTAFDYGYTF.

The CDR3 reads CASSFVFGQGYYEQYF. In DNA form, the CDR3 reads TGTGCCAGCAGCTTTGTTTTCGGACAGGGTTATTACGAGCAGTACTTC. The chain combines TRBV7-9 with TRBJ2-7; 8 nucleotides line up with TRBD1. V trimming: 3 bases; J trimming: 4 bases; junction bases outside the gene matches: 11. This CDR3 spans 16 amino acids. Germline V lookup: CDR1 SEHNR, CDR2 FQNEAQ (reference sequence).

Only a few counts were recorded for this clonotype. J is TRBJ1-5 and V is TRBV28, with TRBD1 matching over 9 bases. The germline V gene has CDR1 MDHEN and CDR2 SYDVKM. V was pared by 6 bases and J by 2 bases, with 8 bases of the junction left unmatched. The CDR3 sequence is 16 residues long. The CDR3 loop is CASRGQGIIGNQPQHF. CDR3 DNA: TGTGCCAGCAGGGGACAGGGAATTATAGGCAATCAGCCCCAGCATTTT.

This chain links TRBV12-5 with TRBJ1-1; no definite D call. Trimming shortened V by 1 base and J by 7 bases, and 16 bases separated the two germline ends. The CDR3 is 15 amino acids. Germline V lookup: CDR1 LGHNT, CDR2 FRNRAP. CDR3 loop: CASGLAPHSSYEAFF. Written as DNA, the CDR3 is TGTGCTAGTGGTTTGGCCCCCCATTCCAGCTATGAAGCTTTCTTT.

This clonotype was found many times. This chain connects TRBV18 to TRBJ1-1; D gene unclear. This CDR3 region has 13 residues. With 3 bases removed from V and 5 bases from J, the gap between germline ends came to 10 bases. Germline V gene lookup returns CDR1 KGHSH and CDR2 LQKENI. CDR3 DNA sequence: TGTGCCAGCTCACCGGAGTTCCGAACTGAAGCTTTCTTT. Protein: CASSPEFRTEAFF.

This clonotype was picked up many times. The chain employs TRBV7-3 and TRBJ2-1; weak D call: TRBD2 (5 bases). This CDR3 region has 15 residues. Germline V gives CDR1 SGHTA, CDR2 FQGTGA. V lost 0 bases and J 4 bases, leaving 10 bases between the germline ends. The CDR3 DNA reads as TGTGCCAGCAGCTTAACGGGAGATGGGTACAATGAGCAGTTCTTC. This translates into CASSLTGDGYNEQFF. Supplemented by reference TRBV7-3 and TRBJ2-1, the full variable domain reads GAGVSQTPSNKVTEKGKYVELRCDPISGHTALYWYRQSLGQGPEFLIYFQGTGAADDSGLPNDRFFAVRPEGSVSTLKIQRTERGDSAVYLCASSLTGDGYNEQFFGPGTRLTVL.

This clonotype has at least ten counts. J is TRBJ2-7 and V is TRBV25-1; 8 nucleotides agree with TRBD2. Per germline, CDR1 MGHDK and CDR2 SYGVNS. This CDR3 has 13 amino acids. With V trimmed by 11 bases and J by 0 bases, 6 bases remained unmatched. As DNA, the CDR3 is TGTGCCTCGCGGGGGGCTGCCTCCTACGAGCAGTACTTC. This codes for CASRGAASYEQYF.